One sample yielded the 12 T cell receptor beta chains listed below, sequenced in a study of T cell repertoires in cytomegalovirus infection. TCRdb re-called the reads with MiXCR, one entry per CDR3 protein. The sample shows hundreds of thousands of distinct CDR3 sequences, around 6.2% of them seen only once. The source material was PBMCs. The source of these receptors is a human donor in good health (CMV status not recorded). Some clones in this sample may be carry-over from other donors' samples.

The V and J genes are TRBV6-2 or TRBV6-3 and TRBJ1-5; no reliable D call. The CDR3 has 12 residues. V was shortened by 8 bases and J by 2 bases, with 7 bases between the two germline ends. Germline assignment: CDR1 MNHEY and CDR2 SVGEGT. The CDR3 DNA reads as TGTGCCAGCGCCGGTCGCAATCAGCCCCAGCATTTT. Amino acids: CASAGRNQPQHF.

This clonotype was seen many times. This chain connects TRBV6-2 or TRBV6-3 to TRBJ2-6, with D unclear. The V gene's germline CDR1 is MNHEY and CDR2 SVGEGT. Trimming removed 7 bases from V and 0 bases from J, with 13 bases in between. This CDR3 region has 16 residues. The CDR3 reads CASILGWSSGANVLTF. CDR3 bases: TGTGCCAGCATACTCGGGTGGTCCTCTGGGGCCAACGTCCTGACTTTC.

This clonotype was recorded many times. The chain joins TRBV7-9 to TRBJ2-1; no definite D call. The V end lost 1 base, the J end lost 8 bases, and 12 bases lay between the germline ends. The germline gives CDR1 SEHNR, CDR2 FQNEAQ (reference sequence). The CDR3 extends over 14 amino acids. CDR3 protein: CASSLVEVGYEQFF. The CDR3 DNA sequence: TGTGCCAGCAGCTTAGTTGAGGTTGGGTATGAGCAGTTCTTC.

The rearrangement links TRBV2 to TRBJ1-5; D remains ambiguous. Germline V gene lookup returns CDR1 SNHLY and CDR2 FYNNEI. Trimming left V 4 bases short and J 9 bases short, with 16 bases between. This CDR3 spans 14 amino acids. The CDR3 sequence: CASSGESGSRPQHF. The DNA for the CDR3 is TGTGCCAGCAGTGGCGAATCGGGGAGTCGGCCCCAGCATTTT.

At least ten counts were recorded for this clonotype. The chain recombines TRBV19 with TRBJ1-5, with 8 bases fitting TRBD1. In germline, CDR1 is LNHDA, CDR2 SQIVND (reference sequence). Trimming cost V 5 bases and J 4 bases; bases outside gene matches: 7. The CDR3 consists of 15 residues. The CDR3, as DNA: TGTGCCAGTAGTGCCGCCGGGACAGGAAATCAGCCCCAGCATTTT. This sequence encodes CASSAAGTGNQPQHF.

The chain recombines TRBV20-1 with TRBJ2-2; no definite D call. CDR1 and CDR2 (germline): DFQATT, SNEGSKA (reference sequence). Trimming left V 6 bases short and J 3 bases short, with 8 bases between. This CDR3 has 12 residues. The DNA of the CDR3 is TGCAGTGCCCCCGAATACACCGGGGAGCTGTTTTTT. This sequence encodes CSAPEYTGELFF.

At least ten counts were recorded for this clonotype. This rearrangement joins TRBV11-3 to TRBJ2-5; the D is unclear. Germline V gives CDR1 SGHNT, CDR2 YENEEA. The CDR3 totals 13 residues. Between the trimmed V and J ends, which lost 5 bases and 1 base, there was a span of 8 bases. The CDR3 DNA follows: TGTGCCAGCAGCAAGACCCCCCAAGAGACCCAGTACTTC. Its translation is CASSKTPQETQYF. The variable domain in full, with the rest retrieved from reference TRBV11-3 and TRBJ2-5, is EAGVVQSPRYKIIEKKQPVAFWCNPISGHNTLYWYLQNLGQGPELLIRYENEEAVDDSQLPKDRFSAERLKGVDSTLKIQPAELGDSAVYLCASSKTPQETQYFGPGTRLLVL.

The table lists this clonotype with many counts. The chain has TRBV5-6 and TRBJ1-2; no firm D call. Germline CDR1 and CDR2: SGHDT and YYEEEE. The CDR3 is 13 residues long. The V end lost 3 bases, the J end lost 2 bases, and 8 bases lay between the germline ends. The CDR3 spells CASSSPLNYGYTF. The CDR3 DNA is TGTGCCAGCAGCTCTCCCTTGAACTATGGCTACACCTTC.

This clonotype has a count of ten or more. The chain is built from TRBV14 and TRBJ2-2; D is uncertain. V was clipped by 2 bases and J by 3 bases, with 7 bases between them. This CDR3 has 14 residues. CDR1 SGHDN and CDR2 FVKESK come from the germline V gene. The CDR3 protein is CASSQPGYTGELFF. DNA for the CDR3: TGTGCCAGCAGCCAACCAGGCTACACCGGGGAGCTGTTTTTT.

In this sample, this clonotype turned up many times. The V call is TRBV20-1, the J call TRBJ2-4; no firm D call. Germline V gene sequence: CDR1 DFQATT, CDR2 SNEGSKA (reference sequence). The CDR3 extends over 14 amino acids. With 6 bases removed from V and 7 bases from J, the gap between germline ends came to 19 bases. The CDR3 spells CSANPGSRANIQYF. For the CDR3, the DNA is TGCAGTGCCAACCCCGGGTCAAGAGCGAACATTCAGTACTTC.

This clonotype has at least ten counts. The chain employs TRBV12-3 or TRBV12-4 and TRBJ2-1; 12 positions match TRBD2. The CDR3 is 15 amino acids. With 6 bases clipped from V and 10 bases from J, the junction kept 10 bases outside the gene matches. CDR3 residues: CASRPGLAGVSEQFF. The DNA of the CDR3 is TGTGCCAGCAGACCGGGACTAGCGGGCGTTAGCGAGCAGTTCTTC.

The sample holds many counts of this clonotype. The chain links TRBV6-5 to TRBJ2-2, with 7 bases matching TRBD2. Per germline, CDR1 MNHEY and CDR2 SVGAGI. The CDR3 spans 17 residues. Losses at the gene ends were 0 bases for V and 0 bases for J; bases not matched to a gene: 4. In DNA form, the CDR3 reads TGTGCCAGCAGTTACTCGAATCGGGGGGCGAACACCGGGGAGCTGTTTTTT. It codes for CASSYSNRGANTGELFF.